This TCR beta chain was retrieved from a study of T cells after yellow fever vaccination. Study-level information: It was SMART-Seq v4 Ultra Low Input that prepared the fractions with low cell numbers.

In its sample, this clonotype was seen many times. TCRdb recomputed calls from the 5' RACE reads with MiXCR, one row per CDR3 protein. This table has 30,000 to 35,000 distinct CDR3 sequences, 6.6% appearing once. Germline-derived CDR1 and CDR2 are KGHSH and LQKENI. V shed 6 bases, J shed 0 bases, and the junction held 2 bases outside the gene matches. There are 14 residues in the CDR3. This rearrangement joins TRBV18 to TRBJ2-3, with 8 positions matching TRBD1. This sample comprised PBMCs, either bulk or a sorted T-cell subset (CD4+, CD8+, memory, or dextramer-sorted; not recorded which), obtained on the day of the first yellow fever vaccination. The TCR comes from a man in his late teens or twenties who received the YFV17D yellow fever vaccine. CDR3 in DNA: TGTGCCAGCTCTCGGACAGGGAGCACAGATACGCAGTATTTT. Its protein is CASSRTGSTDTQYF.